These 18 T cell receptor beta chains share one sample of origin, sequenced in a study of blood T cell repertoires in COVID-19. Assay used: immunoSEQ multiplex PCR; TCRdb lists only in-frame clones, some missing. The data contain under 300,000 clones, over 70% of them seen just once; the ten biggest clones take up about 3%. The sequenced sample consisted of peripheral blood. These receptors originate from a woman of 80 years or more with acute or convalescent COVID-19.

The chain links TRBV9 to TRBJ2-3; 8 bases agree with TRBD2. Germline V gene sequence: CDR1 SGDLS, CDR2 YYNGEE. V shed 0 bases and J 3 bases; nucleotides not matched to a gene: 9. This CDR3 has 17 amino acids. CDR3 protein: CASSVGGVGGRTDTQYF. As DNA, the CDR3 is TGTGCCAGCAGCGTAGGGGGTGTTGGCGGGAGGACAGATACGCAGTATTTT.

The chain is built from TRBV7-9 and TRBJ1-1, with 9 bases matching TRBD1. The CDR3 runs 12 residues. V dropped 5 bases and J dropped 10; count of bases not matched to a gene: 5. From germline, CDR1 is SEHNR and CDR2 FQNEAQ (reference sequence). The CDR3 coding sequence is TGTGCCAGCAGCCCTCAGGACAGGGGAGCTTTCTTT. It specifies CASSPQDRGAFF.

The gene calls are TRBV5-3 and TRBJ2-5; D ambiguous. TRBV5-3 falls under the ORF class, with uncertain function. V lost 4 bases and J 5 bases, leaving 21 bases between the germline ends. This CDR3 comprises 16 residues. CDR3 nucleotides: TGTGCCAGAAGCCTTGACTCCAGTGGGTGGGTGGAGACCCAGTACTTC. This encodes CARSLDSSGWVETQYF.

The V and J genes are TRBV7-2 and TRBJ2-7, with a tentative D call TRBD1 (6 bases). V lost 1 base and J 2 bases, leaving 12 bases between the germline ends. Germline V CDR1 and CDR2: SGHTA, FQGNSA. The CDR3 extends over 15 amino acids. DNA of the CDR3: TGTGCCAGCAGCTTAGGAGGACAGTCCCCCTACGAGCAGTACTTC. It codes for CASSLGGQSPYEQYF.

The rearrangement links TRBV27 to TRBJ1-1, with D unclear. The CDR3 runs 14 residues. Deletions cut 3 bases from V and 6 bases from J, with 14 bases between. CDR1 is MNHEY and CDR2 is SMNVEV in the germline V gene (reference sequence). This CDR3 is CASSFYGGSAEAFF. DNA of the CDR3: TGTGCCAGCAGTTTTTATGGAGGGTCGGCTGAAGCTTTCTTT.

The V call is TRBV5-4, the J call TRBJ2-3; a possible D gene is TRBD1 (6 bases). The germline gives CDR1 SGHNT, CDR2 YYREEE (reference sequence). Trimming took 0 bases from V and 4 from J, leaving 12 bases between them. The CDR3 totals 15 residues. The CDR3 coding sequence is TGTGCCAGCAGCTTGGGGGTCTCAGGGGCAGATACGCAGTATTTT. It translates to CASSLGVSGADTQYF.

The V call is TRBV12-3 or TRBV12-4, the J call TRBJ2-7, with a weak D call TRBD1 (6 bases). V was shortened by 6 bases and J by 0 bases, with 9 bases between the two germline ends. This CDR3 has 13 amino acids. The DNA of the CDR3 is TGTGCCAGCAGCACAGGGAGCTCCTACGAGCAGTACTTC. As protein: CASSTGSSYEQYF.

This clone was counted ten times or more. DNA for the CDR3: TGTGCCAGCCGGGAGGTGGAGCAGTACTTC. This gives the protein CASREVEQYF. The chain uses TRBV2 and TRBJ2-7, with 7 bases lining up with TRBD2. The germline CDR1 and CDR2 sequences are SNHLY and FYNNEI. V gave up 8 bases and J gave up 7 bases; unmatched junction bases: 2. This CDR3 is 10 amino acids long.

V and J are TRBV5-4 and TRBJ2-5; 9 bases line up with TRBD2. The germline V gene has CDR1 SGHNT and CDR2 YYREEE (reference sequence). V lost 0 bases, J lost 5 bases, and 8 bases stayed unmatched. This CDR3 has 16 amino acids. CDR3 region: CASSLVAGGLGETQYF. In DNA form, the CDR3 reads TGTGCCAGCAGCTTGGTGGCGGGGGGGCTAGGGGAGACCCAGTACTTC.

The CDR3 DNA follows: TGTGCCAGCAGCGGGGCAATCCCGGGACAGCCCGACACAGATACGCAGTATTTT. This sequence encodes CASSGAIPGQPDTDTQYF. The chain recombines TRBV9 with TRBJ2-3, with 7 bases identical to TRBD1. With 3 bases clipped from V and 2 bases from J, the junction kept 15 bases outside the gene matches. The CDR3 runs to 18 residues. Per the germline V gene, CDR1 is SGDLS and CDR2 is YYNGEE.

V gene TRBV3-1 (or the pseudogene TRBV3-2) combines with J gene TRBJ2-5; the D gene is possibly TRBD1 (5 bases). In germline, CDR1 is LGHDT, CDR2 YNNKEL (reference sequence). V was trimmed by 0 bases and J by 6 bases, leaving 14 bases between them. The CDR3 is 15 residues long. The DNA of the CDR3 is TGTGCCAGCAGCCAAGAGGTCAGGGAAGTAAAGACCCAGTACTTC. Amino acids: CASSQEVREVKTQYF.

The CDR3 nucleotides are TGTGCCACCAGCCGGGACAGGGGCTATGGCTACACCTTC. Residues: CATSRDRGYGYTF. The chain recombines TRBV15 with TRBJ1-2, with 10 nucleotides matching TRBD1. The germline CDR1 and CDR2 sequences are LNHNV and YYDKDF (reference sequence). This CDR3 contains 13 residues. Unmatched junction bases numbered 1, after V lost 5 bases and J lost 4 bases.

V usage is TRBV6-5 and J usage is TRBJ2-3; D might be TRBD1 (5 bases). V lost 2 bases and J lost 1, with 10 bases in between. The germline gives CDR1 MNHEY, CDR2 SVGAGI. The CDR3 contains 15 residues. The CDR3 spells CASSYRGPGTDTQYF. CDR3 DNA sequence: TGTGCCAGCAGTTACAGGGGCCCAGGCACAGATACGCAGTATTTT.

The gene calls are TRBV25-1 and TRBJ2-5, with 8 bases identical to TRBD2. The CDR3 extends over 14 amino acids. Trimming took 8 bases from V and 4 from J; bases not matched to a gene: 9. Germline V lookup: CDR1 MGHDK, CDR2 SYGVNS. CDR3 region: CASGHGGVGETQYF. Written as DNA, the CDR3 is TGTGCCAGCGGCCACGGGGGGGTGGGAGAGACCCAGTACTTC.

This rearrangement joins TRBV7-9 to TRBJ2-1, with 12 nucleotides matching TRBD1. This CDR3 is 19 amino acids long. Germline V gene lookup returns CDR1 SEHNR and CDR2 FQNEAQ (reference sequence). V dropped 5 bases and J dropped 0; count of bases not matched to a gene: 11. The DNA for the CDR3 is TGTGCCAGCAGCGCCTCGGGACAGGGGGCACGGATCTCCTACAATGAGCAGTTCTTC. Protein sequence: CASSASGQGARISYNEQFF. Full variable domain (outside the CDR3, taken from reference TRBV7-9 and TRBJ2-1): DTGVSQNPRHKITKRGQNVTFRCDPISEHNRLYWYRQTLGQGPEFLTYFQNEAQLEKSRLLSDRFSAERPKGSFSTLEIQRTEQGDSAMYLCASSASGQGARISYNEQFFGPGTRLTVL.

This clone was detected a few times. The rearrangement uses TRBV6-1 and TRBJ1-2; D is uncertain. The CDR3 has 12 residues. Trimming took off 3 bases at V and 4 bases at J, with 6 bases between the two ends. Germline-derived CDR1 and CDR2 are MNHNS and SASEGT. This CDR3 reads CASSDLSYGYTF. The CDR3 DNA reads as TGTGCCAGCAGTGACCTAAGCTATGGCTACACCTTC.

For the CDR3, the DNA is TGTGCCAGCAGTAAGACAGGGGGGAACAATGAGCAGTTCTTC. It translates to CASSKTGGNNEQFF. V and J are TRBV6-5 and TRBJ2-1, with 9 bases matching TRBD1. Looked up from germline, CDR1 is MNHEY and CDR2 is SVGAGI. V was clipped by 5 bases and J by 5 bases; unmatched bases: 4. This CDR3 spans 14 amino acids.

This sequence joins TRBV7-9 and TRBJ2-5, with TRBD1 matching 8 bases. The germline CDR1 and CDR2 sequences are SEHNR and FQNEAQ (reference sequence). CDR3 length: 15 residues. The ends lost 4 bases at V and 5 bases at J; junction bases unmatched: 9. The CDR3 reads CASSSYSGGRETQYF. In DNA form, the CDR3 reads TGTGCCAGCAGCTCGTACTCAGGGGGCCGGGAGACCCAGTACTTC. The variable domain in full, with the rest retrieved from reference TRBV7-9 and TRBJ2-5, is DTGVSQNPRHKITKRGQNVTFRCDPISEHNRLYWYRQTLGQGPEFLTYFQNEAQLEKSRLLSDRFSAERPKGSFSTLEIQRTEQGDSAMYLCASSSYSGGRETQYFGPGTRLLVL.